The text below deals with one T cell receptor (beta chain). The J segment lost 8 bases and the V segment lost 1 base, leaving 4 bases of the junction unmatched. Germline V gives CDR1 SEHNR, CDR2 FQNEAQ (reference sequence). The CDR3 has 14 amino acids. The entry originates in a study of technical replicates of blood from several donors. TCRdb's table, derived via immunoSEQ multiplex PCR, lists solely in-frame clones and lacks some. The sample carries roughly 90,000 clones, about 96% recorded once. This sequence was found in a human donor in good health. Material for sequencing was T cells isolated from PBMCs. The genes are TRBV7-9 and TRBJ1-4; 7 bases agree with TRBD1. The CDR3 DNA is TGTGCCAGCAGCTTAGGACAGGGAGACGAAAAACTGTTTTTT. This sequence encodes CASSLGQGDEKLFF.